This T cell receptor (beta chain) was sequenced in a study of CD8 T cells in ankylosing spondylitis. Details on this clonotype: Its antigen remains unidentified.

For TCR beta, libraries came from quantitative 5'-RACE with molecular barcodes. TCRdb ran MiXCR on the 5' RACE reads and lists one entry per CDR3 protein. The sample records about 88,000 distinct CDR3 sequences, around 30% being singletons. The CDR3 is made up of 16 amino acids. The V gene end was trimmed by 0 bases and the J gene end by 6 bases; junction bases not matched to a gene: 7. Germline V gives CDR1 SGHRS, CDR2 YFSETQ. The study's findings and limits: Disease-associated clones were CD8+ and fairly uncommon in peripheral blood. The study looked at matched synovial fluid samples from ankylosing spondylitis patients. Disease-linked clones were reported to be significantly enriched there.

This clonotype originated in a male donor with ankylosing spondylitis or in good health (not recorded which). Sample: blood, either unsorted or a sorted T cell fraction (not recorded which). The V and J genes are TRBV5-1 and TRBJ2-2; 8 nucleotides match TRBD1. As DNA, the CDR3 is TGCGCCAGCAGCTTGGGTCTACAGGGGGTTGCCGGGGAGCTGTTTTTT. Translated: CASSLGLQGVAGELFF.